The 23 T cell receptor beta chains listed next were all sequenced from one sample in a study of cytomegalovirus exposure and HLA in healthy donors. PCR primers comprised 60 Vbeta and 13 Jbeta primers. The data were produced by immunoSEQ multiplex PCR, yet TCRdb's version contains in-frame clones alone and is incomplete. Of some 120,000 clones in the sample, roughly 82% are singletons; the top ten hold around 3.5%. The source material was PBMCs. These receptors all come from a human donor in good health.

This chain uses TRBV6-5 with TRBJ2-7, with TRBD1 matching 8 bases. The length of the CDR3 is 14 residues. The junction had 7 bases not matched to a gene; V was cut back by 5 bases and J by 4 bases. CDR1 is MNHEY and CDR2 is SVGAGI in the germline V gene. In nucleotides, the CDR3 is TGTGCCAGCAGTCGACGACAGGGGTTGTACGAGCAGTACTTC. It is translated as CASSRRQGLYEQYF.

The chain is built from TRBV28 and TRBJ2-7; TRBD1 is a possible D gene (6 bases). Germline V gene lookup returns CDR1 MDHEN and CDR2 SYDVKM. This CDR3 spans 15 amino acids. V was clipped by 1 base and J by 1 base, with 11 bases between them. CDR3 protein: CASSLSSGQSYEQYF. The CDR3 DNA reads TGTGCCAGCAGTTTATCCTCCGGACAGTCCTACGAGCAGTACTTC.

CDR3 sequence: CASSVQGGWETQYF. In nucleotides, the CDR3 is TGTGCCAGCAGTGTACAGGGGGGATGGGAGACCCAGTACTTC. The chain is built from TRBV6-1 and TRBJ2-5, with 8 bases fitting TRBD1. CDR1 and CDR2 (germline): MNHNS, SASEGT. This CDR3 spans 14 amino acids. V shed 4 bases and J 5 bases; nucleotides not matched to a gene: 6.

The CDR3 region has the DNA TGCGCCAGCAGCAGAGGGACAGGGGTAGGGGGCTACACCTTC. This codes for CASSRGTGVGGYTF. V and J are TRBV5-1 and TRBJ1-2, with TRBD1 matching over 10 bases. CDR1 and CDR2 (germline): SGHRS, YFSETQ. The CDR3 consists of 14 residues. V lost 4 bases and J lost 8; bases outside the gene matches: 8.

V gene TRBV27 combines with J gene TRBJ1-1; D possibly corresponds to TRBD1 (6 bases). Trimming left V 5 bases short and J 4 bases short, with 14 bases between. Germline CDR1 MNHEY, CDR2 SMNVEV (reference sequence). CDR3 length: 14 amino acids. CDR3 protein: CASSQGRGSTEAFF. DNA for the CDR3: TGTGCCAGCAGTCAGGGGAGGGGAAGCACTGAAGCTTTCTTT.

The chain has TRBV5-8 and TRBJ1-1, with D maybe TRBD1 (5 bases). The CDR3 runs 11 residues. The germline V gene has CDR1 SGHTS and CDR2 YDEGEE. Trimming left V 3 bases short and J 10 bases short, with 10 bases between. The CDR3 spells CASSWGGLAFF. The CDR3 DNA sequence: TGTGCCAGCAGCTGGGGGGGGTTAGCTTTCTTT.

This chain uses TRBV5-4 with TRBJ2-1; perhaps TRBD1 as D (6 bases). The CDR3 has 11 amino acids. The ends were cut back, 4 bases at V and 10 bases at J, with 9 bases in the middle. Germline V lookup: CDR1 SGHNT, CDR2 YYREEE (reference sequence). The CDR3 DNA follows: TGTGCCAGCAGCCACGGACAGGAGCAGTTCTTC. Translated: CASSHGQEQFF.

The chain recombines TRBV19 with TRBJ2-7; 8 nucleotides match TRBD1. Trimming cost V 4 bases and J 4 bases; bases outside gene matches: 3. Per the germline V gene, CDR1 is LNHDA and CDR2 is SQIVND (reference sequence). CDR3 length equals 13 residues. The CDR3 loop is CASSRGQGYEQYF. The DNA for the CDR3 is TGTGCCAGTAGTAGAGGACAGGGTTACGAGCAGTACTTC.

This clone has more than one count but fewer than ten. The rearrangement links TRBV6-1 to TRBJ2-3; D not certain. The CDR3 has 15 amino acids. CDR1 is MNHNS, CDR2 SASEGT, per germline. V dropped 3 bases and J dropped 3 bases, with 13 bases sitting between them. The CDR3 region is CASSEVTPRTDTQYF. CDR3 in DNA: TGTGCCAGCAGTGAGGTCACCCCTAGGACAGATACGCAGTATTTT.

This chain joins TRBV5-1 and TRBJ1-1; the D gene is possibly TRBD1 (5 bases). This CDR3 is 14 amino acids long. Germline V gene data show CDR1 as SGHRS and CDR2 as YFSETQ. The V gene lost 2 bases and the J gene lost 4 bases, with 12 bases spanning the gap. The CDR3 nucleotides read TGCGCCAGCAGCTTCCATGGGGCTAGCACTGAAGCTTTCTTT. Translation gives CASSFHGASTEAFF.

This chain links TRBV9 with TRBJ2-4; weak D call: TRBD2 (6 bases). V was pared by 4 bases and J by 7 bases, with 15 bases between. The V gene's germline CDR1 is SGDLS and CDR2 YYNGEE. The CDR3 is made up of 14 amino acids. CDR3 protein: CASSHGQRGNIQYF. Here the CDR3 DNA reads TGTGCCAGCAGCCATGGACAACGGGGGAACATTCAGTACTTC.

The V call is TRBV2, the J call TRBJ2-3; 11 nucleotides agree with TRBD2. The germline V gene encodes CDR1 SNHLY and CDR2 FYNNEI. The V segment lost 6 bases and the J segment 7 bases; nucleotides outside the gene matches: 9. The CDR3 is 15 amino acids. DNA for the CDR3: TGTGCCAGCAGCCAAACTAGCGGGAGTACCCATACGCAGTATTTT. Residues: CASSQTSGSTHTQYF.

This chain links TRBV5-1 with TRBJ2-3; 7 bases are shared with TRBD2. From germline, CDR1 is SGHRS and CDR2 YFSETQ. The CDR3 contains 17 residues. J was trimmed by 6 bases and V by 4 bases; bases with no gene match: 17. CDR3 nucleotides: TGCGCCAGCAGCGTGGGGTCCTCAACTAGCGTATATGATACGCAGTATTTT. As protein: CASSVGSSTSVYDTQYF.

The chain employs TRBV23-1 and TRBJ1-2, with no clear D. TRBV23-1 carries the ORF label, with uncertain function. Trimming took off 5 bases at V and 2 bases at J, with 18 bases between the two ends. The CDR3 loop spans 16 amino acids. The DNA for the CDR3 is TGCGCCAGCAGTGGGCGTCGTGGGGAGCCCAACTATGGCTACACCTTC. As protein: CASSGRRGEPNYGYTF.

The V gene is TRBV7-8, the J gene TRBJ1-1; D possibly corresponds to TRBD1 (5 bases). The V end lost 1 base, the J end lost 6 bases, and 12 bases lay between the germline ends. The V gene's germline CDR1 is SGHVS and CDR2 FQNEAQ. This CDR3 region has 14 residues. The CDR3: CASSLEGRRPEAFF. As DNA, the CDR3 is TGTGCCAGCAGCTTAGAGGGGAGGAGGCCTGAAGCTTTCTTT. The full variable domain, completed using reference TRBV7-8 and TRBJ1-1, is GAGVSQSPRYKVAKRGQDVALRCDPISGHVSLFWYQQALGQGPEFLTYFQNEAQLDKSGLPSDRFFAERPEGSVSTLKIQRTQQEDSAVYLCASSLEGRRPEAFFGQGTRLTVV.

This chain's CDR3 is CASSPPHAGYNEQFF. CDR3 bases: TGTGCCAGCTCACCACCGCATGCGGGCTACAATGAGCAGTTCTTC. The chain combines TRBV18 with TRBJ2-1; D perhaps matches TRBD2 (5 bases). The CDR3 is made up of 15 amino acids. Germline V lookup: CDR1 KGHSH, CDR2 LQKENI. With 0 bases removed from V and 3 bases from J, the gap between germline ends came to 9 bases.

The chain links TRBV19 to TRBJ2-2; TRBD2 aligns across 8 bases. The germline V gene encodes CDR1 LNHDA and CDR2 SQIVND (reference sequence). The V segment lost 3 bases and the J segment 6 bases; nucleotides outside the gene matches: 6. This CDR3 region has 15 residues. The CDR3 here is CASSIGTSFSGELFF. The CDR3 nucleotides are TGTGCCAGTAGTATTGGGACTAGTTTCTCCGGGGAGCTGTTTTTT.

The J gene is TRBJ2-7, the V gene TRBV6-6; the D gene is possibly TRBD1 (5 bases). Per germline, CDR1 MNHNY and CDR2 SVGAGI (reference sequence). Deletions cut 8 bases from V and 0 bases from J, with 11 bases between. This CDR3 has 13 amino acids. The CDR3 DNA follows: TGTGCCAGCGTAGACAGTAACTCCTACGAGCAGTACTTC. Its protein product is CASVDSNSYEQYF.

The rearrangement uses TRBV6-1 and TRBJ2-7, with D maybe TRBD2 (6 bases). Germline CDR1 is MNHNS and CDR2 is SASEGT. Trimming left V 7 bases short and J 1 base short, with 11 bases between. This CDR3 comprises 13 residues. As DNA, the CDR3 is TGTGCCAGCATCCGTGGGGGGTCCTACGAGCAGTACTTC. Translation gives CASIRGGSYEQYF.

The chain recombines TRBV7-3 with TRBJ2-1; TRBD1 is a possible D gene (8 bases). From germline, CDR1 is SGHTA and CDR2 FQGTGA. The CDR3 loop spans 16 amino acids. Trimming pared 5 bases from V and 5 bases from J, leaving 19 bases between. CDR3 DNA sequence: TGTGCCAGCAGCCTTAGGGGGGGACAGGTAGACAATGAGCAGTTCTTC. Translated: CASSLRGGQVDNEQFF.

This rearrangement joins TRBV10-3 to TRBJ2-1; 7 nucleotides align to TRBD2. Germline CDR1 is ENHRY and CDR2 is SYGVKD. With V trimmed by 10 bases and J by 5 bases, 11 bases remained unmatched. CDR3 length: 14 residues. CDR3 amino acids: CATRAGSVDNEQFF. The CDR3 DNA reads as TGTGCCACCAGAGCGGGATCTGTAGACAATGAGCAGTTCTTC.

The chain combines TRBV7-9 with TRBJ2-7; 9 positions match TRBD2. In germline, CDR1 is SEHNR, CDR2 FQNEAQ (reference sequence). V was clipped by 6 bases and J by 3 bases; unmatched bases: 15. The CDR3 contains 17 residues. The CDR3 loop reads CASSSTSGRWDLYEQYF. The CDR3 nucleotides read TGTGCCAGCAGTTCCACCAGCGGGAGGTGGGACCTCTACGAGCAGTACTTC.

The genes are TRBV5-1 and TRBJ2-7; perhaps TRBD1 as D (5 bases). CDR1 SGHRS and CDR2 YFSETQ come from the germline V gene. The V end was cut by 4 bases, the J end by 4 bases, with 9 bases between. CDR3 size: 12 residues. CDR3 in DNA: TGCGCCAGCAGCCTGACAGTGTACGAGCAGTACTTC. Its protein product is CASSLTVYEQYF.